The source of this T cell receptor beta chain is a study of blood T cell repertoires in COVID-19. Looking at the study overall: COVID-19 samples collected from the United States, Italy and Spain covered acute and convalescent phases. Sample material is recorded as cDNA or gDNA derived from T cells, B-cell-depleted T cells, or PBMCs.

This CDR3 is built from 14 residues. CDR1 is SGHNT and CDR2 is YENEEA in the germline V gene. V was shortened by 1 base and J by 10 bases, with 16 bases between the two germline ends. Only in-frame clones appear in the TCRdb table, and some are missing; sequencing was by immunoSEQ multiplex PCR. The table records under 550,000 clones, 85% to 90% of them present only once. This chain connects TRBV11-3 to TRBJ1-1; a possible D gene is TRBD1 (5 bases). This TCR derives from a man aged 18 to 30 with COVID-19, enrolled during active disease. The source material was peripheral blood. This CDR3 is CASSLVGPGRRAFF. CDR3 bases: TGTGCCAGCAGCTTAGTAGGGCCAGGGCGTCGAGCTTTCTTT.